This T cell receptor beta chain derives from a study of T cell changes during pregnancy in multiple sclerosis. Profiled with immunoSEQ multiplex PCR; TCRdb holds only in-frame clones, not every one. Of approximately 90,000 clones in the sample, around 94% were seen once. Germline V lookup: CDR1 ENHRY, CDR2 SYGVKD. This CDR3 is 13 amino acids long. Between the trimmed V and J ends, which lost 2 bases and 7 bases, there was a span of 12 bases. The chain joins TRBV10-3 to TRBJ2-7; D gene uncertain. Here the sequenced sample was peripheral blood, taken in the third trimester of pregnancy. This TCR derives from a female donor with multiple sclerosis, enrolled in a pregnancy study. DNA for the CDR3: TGTGCCATCAGTGAGGCCCCGAGGAATGAGCAGTACTTC. Encoded protein: CAISEAPRNEQYF.